Listed below are T cell receptor beta chains from one sample, sequenced in a study of T cells after yellow fever vaccination. TCRdb itself ran the 5' RACE reads through MiXCR, one entry per CDR3 protein. The top ten clones hold under 3% of a sample with under 200,000 distinct CDR3 sequences, under 7.5% of them seen once. The material sequenced was CD4+ T cells sorted from PBMCs, taken roughly 5 days after the first yellow fever vaccination. Every receptor here comes from a young man who received the YFV17D yellow fever vaccine. Both conserved end residues are part of each CDR3. The order of the fields is V gene, J gene, clone size, D gene, CDR3 DNA, CDR3 protein. D genes are given only for firm matches. Clone size is shown for a subset of rows, as once, few, many or a class of expanded clone.

TRBV7-2	TRBJ2-1	few	NA	TGTGCCAGCAGCCTAAGACTAGGGGGGGGTGAGCAGTTCTTC	CASSLRLGGGEQFF
TRBV2	TRBJ1-1	many	NA	TGTGCCAGCAGTGGGGACACTGAAGCTTTCTTT	CASSGDTEAFF
TRBV7-2	TRBJ2-5	NA	NA	TGTGCCAGCAGCTTTCGCCGCCCCGCCGGAGGGCAGACCCAGTACTTC	CASSFRRPAGGQTQYF
TRBV5-6	TRBJ2-4	NA	TRBD1	TGTGCCATCAGCGCCGGACAGGGTAACATTCAGTACTTC	CAISAGQGNIQYF
TRBV7-9	TRBJ1-2	many	TRBD1	TGTGCCAGCAGCTCGGGACAGCGCTATGGCTACACCTTC	CASSSGQRYGYTF
TRBV12-3/TRBV12-4	TRBJ2-6	many	TRBD1	TGTGCCAGCAGTTCGGGACAGGGGTCCGGGGCCAACGTCCTGACTTTC	CASSSGQGSGANVLTF
TRBV19	TRBJ1-5	many	NA	TGTGCCAGTAGTACCCGAGAAAGGACGCTATCTCATTTT	CASSTRERTLSHF
TRBV7-2	TRBJ2-3	many	NA	TGTGCCAGCAGCCGGGGAAGCACAGATACGCAGTATTTT	CASSRGSTDTQYF
TRBV27	TRBJ1-1	few	TRBD1	TGTGCCAGCAGTTCACCCGGGACAGGGGGCTCCACTGAAGCTTTCTTT	CASSSPGTGGSTEAFF
TRBV20-1	TRBJ1-5	few	NA	TGCAGTGCTAGAGTGGACCGCGATCAGCCCCAGCATTTT	CSARVDRDQPQHF
TRBV5-1	TRBJ1-1	many	NA	TGCGCCAGCAGCTCCAGTATGAACACTGAAGCTTTCTTT	CASSSSMNTEAFF
TRBV4-3	TRBJ1-4	few	TRBD1	TGCGCCAGCAGCCAAGAAACAGGGGAAACTAATGAAAAACTGTTTTTT	CASSQETGETNEKLFF
TRBV6-2/TRBV6-3	TRBJ2-2	many	NA	TGTGCCAGCAGCAAACTCTTCGGCGGGGAGCTGTTTTTT	CASSKLFGGELFF
TRBV27	TRBJ2-3	many	NA	TGTGCCAGCAGTTTACTAGGCGGAACTAGCACAGATACGCAGTATTTT	CASSLLGGTSTDTQYF
TRBV20-1	TRBJ2-2	NA	NA	TGCAGTGCCCTGGGGGAGAACACCGGGGAGCTGTTTTTT	CSALGENTGELFF
TRBV12-3/TRBV12-4	TRBJ2-3	many	NA	TGTGCCAGCAGGACTCTCGGCCTGGGGAATACGCAGTATTTT	CASRTLGLGNTQYF
TRBV9	TRBJ1-6	many	NA	TGTGCCAGCAGCCCCGGACAGTATAATTCACCCCTCCACTTT	CASSPGQYNSPLHF
TRBV20-1	TRBJ1-1	many	NA	TGCAGTTCTCTACGGGGCTCGAACACTGAAGCTTTCTTT	CSSLRGSNTEAFF
TRBV5-1	TRBJ1-1	many	NA	TGCGCCAGCAGATCTGGGGCTCGGACTGAAGCTTTCTTT	CASRSGARTEAFF
TRBV5-1	TRBJ1-1	NA	NA	TGCGCCAGCAGCCCCCATGTTATGAACACTGAAGCTTTCTTT	CASSPHVMNTEAFF
TRBV6-6	TRBJ2-1	many	NA	TGTGCCAGCAGGCCGTGGGGAAATGAGCAGTTCTTC	CASRPWGNEQFF
TRBV4-3	TRBJ1-6	NA	NA	TGCGCCAGCAGCCAAGATCGGCCATCACCCCTCCACTTT	CASSQDRPSPLHF
TRBV11-2	TRBJ2-1	many	NA	TGTGCCAGCAGCTTAGAAATCTTGACCAATGAGCAGTTCTTC	CASSLEILTNEQFF
TRBV18	TRBJ1-1	few	NA	TGTGCCAGCTCGGATGAGGGACAGAACACTGAAGCTTTCTTT	CASSDEGQNTEAFF
TRBV5-1	TRBJ2-5	many	TRBD2	TGCGCCAGCAGCTCTAGCGGGGGGGCCCAAGAGACCCAGTACTTC	CASSSSGGAQETQYF
TRBV7-9	TRBJ1-1	NA	NA	TGTGCCAGCAGCTTAGGAAGGAACGAAGCTTTCTTT	CASSLGRNEAFF
TRBV6-1	TRBJ1-4	few	NA	TGTGCCAGCACCACCAGTTGGGGGGAGGTCAAACTGTTTTTT	CASTTSWGEVKLFF
TRBV5-6	TRBJ2-3	few	NA	TGTGCCAGCAGCTTGGAGCCGGGGGCCCTAGGCACAGATACGCAGTATTTT	CASSLEPGALGTDTQYF
TRBV7-2	TRBJ2-5	NA	NA	TGTGCCAGCAGCTTACAGGGTCGCGAAGAGACCCAGTACTTC	CASSLQGREETQYF
TRBV5-1	TRBJ2-1	many	NA	TGCGCCAGCAGCCTCGGACTGTTCAGCTCCTACAATGAGCAGTTCTTC	CASSLGLFSSYNEQFF
TRBV7-2	TRBJ2-3	few	TRBD1	TGTGCCAGCAGCCAGGGACAGTACGGTAGCACAGATACGCAGTATTTT	CASSQGQYGSTDTQYF
TRBV10-3	TRBJ2-5	NA	NA	TGTGCCATCAGTCCAGGAGGGCGGGAGACCCAGTACTTC	CAISPGGRETQYF
TRBV7-2	TRBJ2-5	many	NA	TGTGCCAGCAGCTTAGTCGTCGGAGGGGAGACCCAGTACTTC	CASSLVVGGETQYF
TRBV11-2	TRBJ2-3	NA	NA	TGTGCCAGCAGCCAAATCGGGGGAAGCACAGATACGCAGTATTTT	CASSQIGGSTDTQYF
TRBV5-1	TRBJ1-4	many	NA	TGCGCCAGCACCTTTGGGGGCAGAAATAATGAAAAACTGTTTTTT	CASTFGGRNNEKLFF
TRBV19	TRBJ2-2	few	TRBD1	TGTGCCAGTACCCGACAGGGGAGCACCGGGGAGCTGTTTTTT	CASTRQGSTGELFF
TRBV7-3	TRBJ1-1	many	NA	TGTGCCAGCAGCTTAATGCCTGACGGGGACACTGAAGCTTTCTTT	CASSLMPDGDTEAFF
TRBV12-3/TRBV12-4	TRBJ1-2	many	NA	TGTGCCAGCAGTTTATCCCAGTCTGGGGGACCCAACTATGGCTACACCTTC	CASSLSQSGGPNYGYTF
TRBV7-3	TRBJ1-6	NA	NA	TGTGCCAGCAGCTACGGACCAAAGGAGCCCCTCCACTTT	CASSYGPKEPLHF
TRBV30	TRBJ2-5	few	NA	TGTGCCTGCCTGTTGGGTAGGGAGACCCAGTACTTC	CACLLGRETQYF
TRBV30	TRBJ2-4	few	NA	TGTGCCTGGAGCGGGCTTGACATTCAGTACTTC	CAWSGLDIQYF
TRBV11-1	TRBJ1-1	NA	NA	TGTGCCAGCAGCCCCGACAGGAGGTCTGAAGCTTTCTTT	CASSPDRRSEAFF
TRBV7-2	TRBJ2-3	many	NA	TGTGCCAGCAGCTTATCTTTCGCAGATACGCAGTATTTT	CASSLSFADTQYF
TRBV5-1	TRBJ1-5	NA	TRBD1	TGCGCCAGCAGCTTTACAGGGGGCCGGGAGCAGCCCCAGCATTTT	CASSFTGGREQPQHF
TRBV7-2	TRBJ2-4	NA	NA	TGTGCCAGCAGCTTAGACTCTGGCGATGGGAACATTCAGTACTTC	CASSLDSGDGNIQYF
TRBV28	TRBJ2-1	NA	TRBD2	TGTGCCAGCAGTTTGGGGGGGGGGATAGGCTCCTACAATGAGCAGTTCTTC	CASSLGGGIGSYNEQFF
TRBV20-1	TRBJ2-3	NA	NA	TGCAGTGCTAGAGTTCCGGGGCCTCCTGGTACGCAGTATTTT	CSARVPGPPGTQYF
TRBV7-9	TRBJ1-1	many	NA	TGTGCCAGCAGTCGTGTGGTGGCCGAAGCTTTCTTT	CASSRVVAEAFF
TRBV6-5	TRBJ2-5	many	NA	TGTGCCAGCAGTTACATGGGGGAAAGAAGAGAGACCCAGTACTTC	CASSYMGERRETQYF
TRBV5-1	TRBJ2-1	many	NA	TGCGCCAGCAGCCCGAATGAGGGGGTTTACAATGAGCAGTTCTTC	CASSPNEGVYNEQFF
TRBV24-1	TRBJ2-3	many	NA	TGTGCCACCGGGGGGCGAAGCGGGGGCACAGATACGCAGTATTTT	CATGGRSGGTDTQYF
TRBV20-1	TRBJ2-5	many	NA	TGCAGTGCTAGAGATTCGAGACAGTCCACCCGCAACCAAGAGACCCAGTACTTC	CSARDSRQSTRNQETQYF
TRBV6-5	TRBJ2-2	many	NA	TGTGCCAGCAATTCGGGACGAGCCACCGGGGAGCTGTTTTTT	CASNSGRATGELFF
TRBV7-9	TRBJ1-6	few	NA	TGTGCCAGCAGCAAATTCGCTCGGGATTCACCCCTCCACTTT	CASSKFARDSPLHF
TRBV10-3	TRBJ2-3	many	TRBD1	TGTGCCACGGGACAGGCATATGATACGCAGTATTTT	CATGQAYDTQYF
TRBV7-3	TRBJ2-2	few	NA	TGTGCCAGCAGCTTAGGAGGGGCGAACACCGGGGAGCTGTTTTTT	CASSLGGANTGELFF
TRBV12-3/TRBV12-4	TRBJ1-4	many	TRBD1	TGTGCCAGCAGTTTAGGGCAGGGGGGCGAAAAACTGTTTTTT	CASSLGQGGEKLFF